A selection of T cell receptor beta chains follows, all from one sample in a study of tumor-infiltrating lymphocytes in localized non-small cell lung cancer. Assay used: immunoSEQ multiplex PCR; TCRdb lists only in-frame clones, some missing. The table has about 23,000 clones, 73% seen once. Sequenced input: lung tumor tissue. The origin of the receptors is a human donor with non-small cell lung cancer. Both conserved end residues are part of each CDR3. D genes are given only for firm matches. Size values are once, few and many counts, or a class for expanded clones, and some rows have none.

size | D | J | V | CDR3 | DNA
NA | TRBD1 | TRBJ1-2 | TRBV2 | CASSRDRGSYGYTF | TGTGCCAGCAGCAGGGACAGGGGGAGCTATGGCTACACCTTC
NA | NA | TRBJ2-1 | TRBV5-1 | CASSLETGSYNEQFF | TGCGCCAGCAGCTTGGAAACGGGTTCCTACAATGAGCAGTTCTTC
NA | NA | TRBJ2-2 | TRBV7-6 | CASSLASASTGELFF | TGTGCCAGCAGCTTAGCGTCGGCCTCCACCGGGGAGCTGTTTTTT
NA | NA | TRBJ2-5 | TRBV14 | CASSQGVLETQYF | TGTGCCAGCAGCCAAGGAGTCCTCGAGACCCAGTACTTC
NA | NA | TRBJ1-1 | TRBV19 | CASSTTGTLTEAFF | TGTGCCAGTAGTACAACCGGGACTCTCACTGAAGCTTTCTTT
NA | NA | TRBJ2-1 | TRBV6-5 | CASSPEGAPRNEQFF | TGTGCCAGCAGCCCCGAAGGGGCCCCCCGAAATGAGCAGTTCTTC
NA | NA | TRBJ1-1 | TRBV20-1 | CSARMTVEAFF | TGCAGTGCTAGGATGACAGTTGAAGCTTTCTTT
NA | TRBD1 | TRBJ2-3 | TRBV12-5 | CASGPGQATDTQYF | TGTGCTAGTGGTCCGGGACAGGCAACAGATACGCAGTATTTT
NA | NA | TRBJ1-6 | TRBV27 | CASSLSGTSHSPLHF | TGTGCCAGCAGTTTGTCCGGGACGAGCCATTCACCCCTCCACTTT
few | NA | TRBJ1-5 | TRBV5-1 | CASSLGGISQPQHF | TGCGCCAGCAGCTTGGGAGGGATAAGTCAGCCCCAGCATTTT
NA | TRBD1 | TRBJ1-2 | TRBV30 | CAWKGQGGGYTF | TGTGCCTGGAAAGGACAGGGGGGGGGCTACACCTTC
few | TRBD1 | TRBJ2-1 | TRBV5-1 | CASSSGQGGSYNEQFF | TGCGCCAGCAGCTCCGGACAGGGGGGCTCCTACAATGAGCAGTTCTTC
few | NA | TRBJ1-6 | TRBV13 | CASNARPGSPLHF | TGTGCCAGCAATGCCCGACCGGGTTCACCCCTCCACTTT
NA | NA | TRBJ2-7 | TRBV5-1 | CASSLWGYEQYF | TGCGCCAGCAGCTTGTGGGGCTACGAGCAGTACTTC
NA | NA | TRBJ1-5 | TRBV5-4 | CASSPGGPGGNQPQHF | TGTGCCAGCAGCCCTGGGGGGCCTGGGGGCAATCAGCCCCAGCATTTT
NA | NA | TRBJ1-2 | TRBV5-1 | CACGQVEGDGYTF | TGCGCCTGCGGACAAGTGGAAGGGGACGGCTACACCTTC
NA | NA | TRBJ2-1 | TRBV20-1 | CSARGYNEQFF | TGCAGTGCTAGAGGTTACAATGAGCAGTTCTTC
NA | NA | TRBJ2-3 | TRBV7-8 | CASSLGLSDTQYF | TGTGCCAGCAGCTTAGGGTTATCAGATACGCAGTATTTT
medium-sized | NA | TRBJ2-5 | TRBV7-3 | CASSLGASDQETQYF | TGTGCCAGCAGCTTAGGGGCTAGCGACCAAGAGACCCAGTACTTC
NA | TRBD1 | TRBJ1-2 | TRBV6-5 | CASSYSGTEKGYTF | TGTGCCAGCAGTTACTCTGGGACAGAAAAAGGCTACACCTTC
NA | NA | TRBJ1-2 | TRBV7-2 | CASSLATVKNYGYTF | TGTGCCAGCAGCTTAGCGACGGTCAAAAACTATGGCTACACCTTC
NA | NA | TRBJ1-2 | TRBV7-6 | CASSLQGIYGYTF | TGTGCCAGCAGCCTGCAGGGGATCTATGGCTACACCTTC
NA | TRBD2 | TRBJ2-2 | TRBV11-3 | CASSSGGQNTGELFF | TGTGCCAGCAGCTCGGGGGGTCAGAACACCGGGGAGCTGTTTTTT
once | NA | TRBJ1-1 | TRBV10-2 | CASSESMYRNTEAFF | TGCGCCAGCAGTGAGTCGATGTACAGGAACACTGAAGCTTTCTTT
NA | NA | TRBJ1-3 | TRBV9 | CASSQRETGNTIYF | TGTGCCAGCAGTCAGAGGGAGACTGGAAACACCATATATTTT
medium-sized | TRBD1 | TRBJ1-1 | TRBV19 | CASSIGDEAGGNTEAFF | TGTGCCAGTAGTATAGGGGATGAGGCAGGGGGGAACACTGAAGCTTTCTTT
NA | TRBD2 | TRBJ2-1 | TRBV7-9 | CASSPRTSGGFSYNEQFF | TGTGCCAGCAGCCCGCGGACTAGCGGGGGGTTTTCCTACAATGAGCAGTTCTTC
NA | TRBD1 | TRBJ1-2 | TRBV7-2 | CASTKDRGFYGYTF | TGTGCCAGTACGAAGGACAGGGGATTCTATGGCTACACCTTC
NA | TRBD1 | TRBJ1-2 | TRBV10-3 | CAISEGTGSGGYTF | TGTGCCATCAGTGAAGGGACAGGGAGCGGCGGCTACACCTTC
NA | TRBD1 | TRBJ1-1 | TRBV7-2 | CASSFAGGVGTEAFF | TGTGCCAGCAGCTTCGCAGGGGGCGTTGGCACTGAAGCTTTCTTT
NA | TRBD1 | TRBJ2-3 | TRBV7-2 | CASSPGTGGTDTQYF | TGTGCCAGCAGCCCGGGGACAGGGGGAACAGATACGCAGTATTTT
NA | TRBD1 | TRBJ2-2 | TRBV7-9 | CASSIYAGGTGELFF | TGTGCCAGCAGCATTTACGCAGGGGGCACCGGGGAGCTGTTTTTT
NA | TRBD1 | TRBJ1-2 | TRBV2 | CASSDARGRVNYGYTF | TGTGCCAGCAGTGATGCCAGGGGGCGAGTGAACTATGGCTACACCTTC
once | NA | TRBJ1-2 | TRBV4-3 | CASSQERQGYYGYTF | TGCGCCAGCAGCCAAGAACGGCAGGGCTACTATGGCTACACCTTC
NA | NA | TRBJ2-7 | TRBV7-9 | CASSLDIYEQYF | TGTGCCAGCAGCTTAGACATCTACGAGCAGTACTTC
NA | NA | TRBJ2-1 | TRBV18 | CASSPPEAPHGVF | TGTGCCAGCTCACCACCGGAGGCACCCCACGGGGTCTTC
NA | TRBD1 | TRBJ2-7 | TRBV7-2 | CASSLYTGGAGEQYF | TGTGCCAGCAGCTTATATACAGGGGGCGCGGGGGAGCAGTACTTC
few | TRBD2 | TRBJ2-7 | TRBV5-1 | CASSHTSGGYEQYF | TGCGCCAGCAGCCACACTAGCGGGGGATACGAGCAGTACTTC
once | NA | TRBJ1-1 | TRBV9 | CASSRLEAENTEAFF | TGTGCCAGCAGTAGACTGGAGGCTGAGAACACTGAAGCTTTCTTT
NA | NA | TRBJ2-7 | TRBV5-1 | CASSLWTEAYEQYF | TGCGCCAGCAGCTTATGGACAGAGGCCTACGAGCAGTACTTC